This TCR beta chain was found in a study of T-cell memory formation after mild COVID-19. In the study overall: The study found TCR clusters largely donor specific.

Study results and limitations: Prior to infection, memory already included some responding clones, suggesting cross-reactive memory joined. Day 15 to 85 contracting clones showed balanced CD4/CD8; day 15 to 37 expanders favored CD4+.

The sample holds a few counts of this clonotype. Antigen unknown. Germline V lookup: CDR1 KGHDR, CDR2 SFDVKD. The CDR3 has 16 residues. V dropped 1 base and J dropped 7; count of bases not matched to a gene: 7. TCRalpha and TCRbeta libraries used 5'RACE with constant-segment primers and UMIs. MiXCR, applied by TCRdb to the 5' RACE reads, yields one record per CDR3 protein. Of hundreds of thousands of distinct CDR3 sequences detected, roughly 20% appear once; the ten largest clones hold around 13%. The chain combines TRBV24-1 with TRBJ2-1; 9 bases line up with TRBD2. This TCR was sampled from an adult woman who had mild COVID-19 (a few samples of this study predate the infection). Cell type and time point are not known. Sequenced: PBMCs or a T cell subset sorted from them (not recorded which). The CDR3: CATSDFSSGEWNEQFF. As DNA, the CDR3 is TGTGCCACCAGTGATTTCTCTAGCGGGGAGTGGAATGAGCAGTTCTTC.